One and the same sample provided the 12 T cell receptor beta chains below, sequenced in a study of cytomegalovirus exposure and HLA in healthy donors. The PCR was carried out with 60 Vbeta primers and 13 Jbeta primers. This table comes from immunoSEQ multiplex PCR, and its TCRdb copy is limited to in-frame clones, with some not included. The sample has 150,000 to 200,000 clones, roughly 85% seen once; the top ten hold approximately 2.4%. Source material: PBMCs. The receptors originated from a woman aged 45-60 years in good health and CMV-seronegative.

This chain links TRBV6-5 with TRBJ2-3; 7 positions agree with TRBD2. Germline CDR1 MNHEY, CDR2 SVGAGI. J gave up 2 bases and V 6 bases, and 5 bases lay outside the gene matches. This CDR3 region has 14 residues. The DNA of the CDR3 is TGTGCCAGCAGGACGGGACTACTCACAGATACGCAGTATTTT. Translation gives CASRTGLLTDTQYF.

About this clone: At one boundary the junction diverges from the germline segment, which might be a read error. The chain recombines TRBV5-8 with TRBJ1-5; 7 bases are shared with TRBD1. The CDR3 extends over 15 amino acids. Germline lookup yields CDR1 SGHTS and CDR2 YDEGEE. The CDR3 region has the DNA TGTGCCAGCAGCTTTGACAGGGATAGCGATCAGCCCCAGCATTTT. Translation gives CASSFDRDSDQPQHF. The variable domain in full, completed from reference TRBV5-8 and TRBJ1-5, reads EAGVTQSPTHLIKTRGQQATLRCSPISGHTSVYWYQQALGLGLQFLLWYDEGEERNRGNFPPRFSGRQFPNYSSELNVNALELEDSALYLCASSFDRDSDQPQHFGDGTRLSIL.

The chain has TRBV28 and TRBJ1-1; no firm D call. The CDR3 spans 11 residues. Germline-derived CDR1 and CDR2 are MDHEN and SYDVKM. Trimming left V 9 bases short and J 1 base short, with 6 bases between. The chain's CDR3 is CASAENTEAFF. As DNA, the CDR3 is TGTGCCAGTGCAGAGAACACTGAAGCTTTCTTT.

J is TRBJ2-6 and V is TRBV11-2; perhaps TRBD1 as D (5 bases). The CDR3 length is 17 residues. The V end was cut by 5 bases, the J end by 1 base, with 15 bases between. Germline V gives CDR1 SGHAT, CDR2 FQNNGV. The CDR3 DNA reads TGTGCCAGCAGCCCCGCAGGGATGTGGTCTGGGGCCAACGTCCTGACTTTC. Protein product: CASSPAGMWSGANVLTF. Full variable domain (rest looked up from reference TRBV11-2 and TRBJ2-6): EAGVAQSPRYKIIEKRQSVAFWCNPISGHATLYWYQQILGQGPKLLIQFQNNGVVDDSQLPKDRFSAERLKGVDSTLKIQPAKLEDSAVYLCASSPAGMWSGANVLTFGAGSRLTVL.

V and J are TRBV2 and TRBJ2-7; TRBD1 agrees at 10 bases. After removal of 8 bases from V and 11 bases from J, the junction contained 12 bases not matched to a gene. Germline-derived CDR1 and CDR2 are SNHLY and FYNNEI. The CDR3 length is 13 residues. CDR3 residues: CASGGQGVLRKYF. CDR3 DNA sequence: TGTGCCAGCGGAGGACAGGGGGTCCTAAGAAAGTACTTC. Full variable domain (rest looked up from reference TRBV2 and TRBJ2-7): EPEVTQTPSHQVTQMGQEVILRCVPISNHLYFYWYRQILGQKVEFLVSFYNNEISEKSEIFDDQFSVERPDGSNFTLKIRSTKLEDSAMYFCASGGQGVLRKYFGPGTRLTVT.

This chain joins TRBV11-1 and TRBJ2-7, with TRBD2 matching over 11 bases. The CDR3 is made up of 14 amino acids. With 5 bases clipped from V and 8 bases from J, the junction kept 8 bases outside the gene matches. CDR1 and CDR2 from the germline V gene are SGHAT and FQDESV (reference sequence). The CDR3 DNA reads TGTGCCAGCAGCGCACTAGCGGGAGAAAACAAGCAGTACTTC. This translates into CASSALAGENKQYF.

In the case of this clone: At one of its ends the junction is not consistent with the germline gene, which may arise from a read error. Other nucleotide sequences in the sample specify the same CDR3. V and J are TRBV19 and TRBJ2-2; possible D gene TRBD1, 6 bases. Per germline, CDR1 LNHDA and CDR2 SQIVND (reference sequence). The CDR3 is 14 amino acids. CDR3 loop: CASHTTGYTGELFF. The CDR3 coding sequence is TGCGCCAGCCATACAACAGGGTACACCGGGGAGCTGTTTTTT. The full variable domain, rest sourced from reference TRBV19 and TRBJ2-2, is DGGITQSPKYLFRKEGQNVTLSCEQNLNHDAMYWYRQDPGQGLRLIYYSQIVNDFQKGDIAEGYSVSREKKESFPLTVTSAQKNPTAFYLCASHTTGYTGELFFGEGSRLTVL.

The CDR3 spells CASRTGIQPQHF. DNA for the CDR3: TGTGCCAGCAGGACAGGGATCCAGCCCCAGCATTTT. This chain joins TRBV27 and TRBJ1-5, with 7 positions matching TRBD1. The J segment lost 7 bases and the V segment lost 6 bases, leaving 3 bases of the junction unmatched. Germline V gene lookup returns CDR1 MNHEY and CDR2 SMNVEV (reference sequence). This CDR3 is built from 12 residues.

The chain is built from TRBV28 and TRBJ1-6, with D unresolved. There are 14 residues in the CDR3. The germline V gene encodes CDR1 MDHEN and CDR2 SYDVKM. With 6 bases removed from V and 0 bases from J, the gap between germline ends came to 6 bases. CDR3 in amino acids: CASSSSSYNSPLHF. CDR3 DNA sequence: TGTGCCAGCAGCTCCAGCTCCTATAATTCACCCCTCCACTTT.

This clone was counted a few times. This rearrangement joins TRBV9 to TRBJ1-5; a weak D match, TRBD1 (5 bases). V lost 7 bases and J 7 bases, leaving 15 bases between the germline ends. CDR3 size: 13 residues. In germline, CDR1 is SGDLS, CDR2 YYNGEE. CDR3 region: CASGGGLEQPQHF. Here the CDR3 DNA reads TGTGCCAGCGGGGGGGGTCTTGAACAGCCCCAGCATTTT. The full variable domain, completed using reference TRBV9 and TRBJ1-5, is DSGVTQTPKHLITATGQRVTLRCSPRSGDLSVYWYQQSLDQGLQFLIQYYNGEERAKGNILERFSAQQFPDLHSELNLSSLELGDSALYFCASGGGLEQPQHFGDGTRLSIL.

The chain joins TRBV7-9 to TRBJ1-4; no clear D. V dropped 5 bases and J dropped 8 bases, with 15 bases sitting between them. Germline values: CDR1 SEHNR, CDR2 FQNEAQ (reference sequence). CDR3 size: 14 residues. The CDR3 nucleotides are TGTGCCAGCAGCCCCCGATTGGGGAGCGAAAAACTGTTTTTT. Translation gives CASSPRLGSEKLFF.

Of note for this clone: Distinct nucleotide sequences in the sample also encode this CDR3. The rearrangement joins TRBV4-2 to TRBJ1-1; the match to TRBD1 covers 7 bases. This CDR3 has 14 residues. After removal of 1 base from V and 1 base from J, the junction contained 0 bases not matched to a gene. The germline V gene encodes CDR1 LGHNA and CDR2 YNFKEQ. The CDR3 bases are TGTGCCAGCAGCCAAGGGGACAGGAACACTGAAGCTTTCTTT. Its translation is CASSQGDRNTEAFF.